The 15 T cell receptor beta chains presented below share a single source sample, sequenced in a study of T cell responses to AZD1222 COVID-19 vaccine. The data were produced by immunoSEQ multiplex PCR, yet TCRdb's version contains in-frame clones alone and is incomplete. The sample has approximately 93,000 clones; 75% to 90% are singletons. The input for sequencing was peripheral blood, taken 28 days after the second AZD1222 dose. The receptors derive from an adult who received the AZD1222 COVID-19 vaccine.

V and J are TRBV25-1 and TRBJ1-1, with 8 bases lining up with TRBD1. Germline CDR1 is MGHDK and CDR2 is SYGVNS. V dropped 7 bases and J dropped 4; count of bases not matched to a gene: 5. The CDR3 spans 13 residues. CDR3 in amino acids: CASKDRVGTEAFF. CDR3 coding DNA: TGTGCCAGCAAGGACAGGGTCGGCACTGAAGCTTTCTTT. The variable domain in full, completed from reference TRBV25-1 and TRBJ1-1, reads EADIYQTPRYLVIGTGKKITLECSQTMGHDKMYWYQQDPGMELHLIHYSYGVNSTEKGDLSSESTVSRIRTEHFPLTLESARPSHTSQYLCASKDRVGTEAFFGQGTRLTVV.

This sequence joins TRBV9 and TRBJ1-2; the D gene is possibly TRBD1 (6 bases). Trimming cost V 3 bases and J 4 bases, with 19 bases left between them. The CDR3 runs to 16 residues. Germline V lookup: CDR1 SGDLS, CDR2 YYNGEE. The CDR3 nucleotides are TGTGCCAGCAGCGGAGGGGGACGGTCCCCCACCTATGGCTACACCTTC. Its protein product is CASSGGGRSPTYGYTF.

The chain has TRBV29-1 and TRBJ2-7; no definite D call. The CDR3 consists of 11 residues. V dropped 4 bases and J dropped 1 base, with 5 bases sitting between them. Germline CDR1 SQVTM, CDR2 ANQGSEA. The CDR3, as DNA: TGCAGCGTTGTTTGGTCCTACGAGCAGTACTTC. Its translation: CSVVWSYEQYF.

This sequence joins TRBV7-2 and TRBJ2-1; tentative D call: TRBD1 (6 bases). The CDR3 sequence is 16 residues long. Trimming shortened V by 4 bases and J by 4 bases, and 17 bases separated the two germline ends. Germline CDR1 is SGHTA and CDR2 is FQGNSA. CDR3 bases: TGTGCCAGCAGCTCGGGACAACCCACGGGGTACAATGAGCAGTTCTTC. Translation: CASSSGQPTGYNEQFF.

This clone has just one count. The V and J genes are TRBV21-1 and TRBJ1-6. TRBV21-1 is assigned pseudogene status. This CDR3 region has 20 residues. CDR3 loop: CASSKDLGSVDYLKDSPLHF. For the CDR3, the DNA is TGTGCCAGCAGCAAAGATCTTGGTTCCGTAGACTACCTCAAGGATTCACCCCTCCACTTT.

This clone appeared a single time. V usage is TRBV5-1 and J usage is TRBJ2-5; D is uncertain. The germline CDR1 and CDR2 sequences are SGHRS and YFSETQ. The CDR3 is 11 residues long. V shed 4 bases and J shed 3 bases, with 4 bases lying between them. CDR3 in amino acids: CASSAKETQYF. The CDR3 DNA is TGCGCCAGCAGCGCAAAAGAGACCCAGTACTTC.

V usage is TRBV27 and J usage is TRBJ1-6; no clear D gene. Germline V gene lookup returns CDR1 MNHEY and CDR2 SMNVEV (reference sequence). Trimming took 7 bases from V and 6 from J, leaving 10 bases between them. This CDR3 region has 13 residues. The CDR3 DNA follows: TGTGCCAGCACCGGCCTCTTTAATTCACCCCTCCACTTT. Translating it yields CASTGLFNSPLHF.

The chain links TRBV9 to TRBJ2-1; D may be TRBD2 (6 bases). This CDR3 contains 14 residues. Trimming cost V 4 bases and J 3 bases, with 11 bases left between them. Looked up from germline, CDR1 is SGDLS and CDR2 is YYNGEE. The CDR3 DNA reads TGTGCCAGCAGCCTCGGGGGACTCTACAATGAGCAGTTCTTC. As protein: CASSLGGLYNEQFF.

The J gene is TRBJ2-7, the V gene TRBV28; 8 nucleotides line up with TRBD1. From germline, CDR1 is MDHEN and CDR2 SYDVKM. The V and J ends lost 5 bases and 0 bases, in that order; junction bases with no gene match: 9. The CDR3 is 16 residues long. CDR3: CASSIPGTGSSYEQYF. CDR3 in DNA: TGTGCCAGCAGTATACCCGGGACAGGAAGCTCCTACGAGCAGTACTTC.

Turning to this clone: Different DNA sequences within this sample yield the same CDR3. CDR3 protein: CASSIGTDYEQYF. CDR3 nucleotides: TGTGCCAGTAGTATCGGGACGGACTACGAGCAGTACTTC. The chain is built from TRBV19 and TRBJ2-7; TRBD1 or TRBD2 may be the D gene (5 bases each). The germline gives CDR1 LNHDA, CDR2 SQIVND (reference sequence). CDR3 length equals 13 residues. V was clipped by 3 bases and J by 3 bases, with 9 bases between them.

The chain recombines TRBV5-1 with TRBJ1-4; D gene unclear. V was clipped by 0 bases and J by 5 bases, with 11 bases between them. In germline, CDR1 is SGHRS, CDR2 YFSETQ. This CDR3 has 15 residues. The CDR3 nucleotides are TGCGCCAGCAGCTTGGTGGGCAGCTGGAATGAAAAACTGTTTTTT. The encoded protein is CASSLVGSWNEKLFF.

The rearrangement joins TRBV3-1 (or the pseudogene TRBV3-2) to TRBJ1-3; D is possibly TRBD1 (6 bases). The length of the CDR3 is 16 residues. Germline V gene lookup returns CDR1 LGHDT and CDR2 YNNKEL (reference sequence). V was pared by 4 bases and J by 1 base, with 14 bases between. The CDR3 is CASSPAGQPSGNTIYF. The CDR3 nucleotides read TGTGCCAGCAGCCCAGCCGGACAGCCGTCTGGAAACACCATATATTTT.

This clone is a singleton in its sample. The chain recombines TRBV19 with TRBJ2-7; possible D gene TRBD2, 5 bases. The CDR3 contains 13 residues. The germline CDR1 and CDR2 sequences are LNHDA and SQIVND (reference sequence). The V end was cut by 4 bases, the J end by 2 bases, with 9 bases between. CDR3 in DNA: TGTGCCAGTAGTACCGGGATGACCTACGAGCAGTACTTC. It encodes CASSTGMTYEQYF.

V gene TRBV6-5 combines with J gene TRBJ1-5, with 7 bases that match TRBD1. Germline CDR1 and CDR2: MNHEY and SVGAGI. V shed 6 bases, J shed 2 bases, and the junction held 7 bases outside the gene matches. CDR3 size: 15 residues. The CDR3 nucleotides read TGTGCCAGCAGCCGAGGGGGCGGTGGCAATCAGCCCCAGCATTTT. Protein product: CASSRGGGGNQPQHF.

This clone is a singleton in its sample. The chain carries TRBV11-2 and TRBJ2-7; no firm D call. This CDR3 has 14 amino acids. Deletions cut 8 bases from V and 0 bases from J, with 14 bases between. Germline values: CDR1 SGHAT, CDR2 FQNNGV. The DNA for the CDR3 is TGTGCCAGCGACGACCGAGTGAGCTCCTACGAGCAGTACTTC. Protein sequence: CASDDRVSSYEQYF.